This paragraph reports one T cell receptor (beta chain). Cohort 3 donors counted as recovered after two negative PCRs, clearance, or resolved symptoms. The sample is drawn from a study of blood T cell repertoires in COVID-19. Across the whole study: T cells, B-cell-depleted T cells, or PBMCs provided the cDNA or gDNA that served as material.

V was pared by 4 bases and J by 9 bases, with 19 bases of the junction left unmatched. The CDR3 runs 18 residues. The germline V gene has CDR1 SGDLS and CDR2 YYNGEE. Per the authors' pipeline: Reference gene primer amplification yielded estimated nucleated cell counts. Assay used: immunoSEQ multiplex PCR; TCRdb lists only in-frame clones, some missing. V, J and clone size are taken as reported in that table, and D and trimming were inferred from the DNA itself. Of 200,000 to 250,000 clones listed, about 85% are singletons. The material sequenced was PBMCs or T cells enriched from blood (not recorded which). V usage is TRBV9 and J usage is TRBJ2-1; 10 bases line up with TRBD2. The TCR was taken from a man aged 25 to 40 who had recovered from COVID-19. This chain's CDR3 is CASSPRPPAASGSGEQFF. The CDR3 nucleotides are TGTGCCAGCAGCCCTCGTCCCCCCGCGGCTAGCGGGAGTGGTGAGCAGTTCTTC.